This T cell receptor (beta chain) was documented in a study of shared clonotypes between healthy human individuals. Study outcomes and limitations: Clonotype sharing across several donors was observed for about 5.2% of naive CD4 clonotypes.

Only in-frame clones appear in the TCRdb table, and some are missing; sequencing was by immunoSEQ multiplex PCR. Among around 2,100,000 clones listed, about 95% were seen once. Naive CD8 cells lacked CD45RO and underwent positive selection for CCR7, leaving out terminally differentiated effector memory CD45RA+ cells. V was clipped by 4 bases and J by 0 bases, with 16 bases between them. Looked up from germline, CDR1 is MNHEY and CDR2 is SMNVEV (reference sequence). The CDR3 length is 18 residues. Concerning this clone: Its antigen is unknown.

This chain joins TRBV27 and TRBJ2-6, with D uncertain. The sample consisted of naive CD8+ T cells sorted from blood. The clonotype was recovered from a man aged 18 to 35 in good health. In nucleotides, the CDR3 is TGTGCCAGCAGTTCCGGACCGGTTACTTTCTCTGGGGCCAACGTCCTGACTTTC. Its translation is CASSSGPVTFSGANVLTF.